This TCR beta chain was identified during a study of T cells in Graves' hyperthyroidism and ophthalmopathy. Study-level background: Before any treatment, at initial diagnosis, peripheral blood was collected. Study outcomes and limitations: Clonotypes that were expanded in thyroid above 0.001 mostly appeared in blood too.

V lost 6 bases and J 5 bases, leaving 8 bases between the germline ends. The germline gives CDR1 MDHEN, CDR2 SYDVKM. The CDR3 is made up of 11 amino acids. Details on this clonotype: Antigen: not known. It may be a read error: a sequence one base away is much more abundant.

Uncontrolled infection, other autoimmune disease, pregnancy or lactation disqualified patients from enrolment. Together with thyroid ultrasound, orbital computed tomography, serum thyroxine and TRAb, clinical symptoms were used for diagnoses. RNA transcripts yielded amplified TCR beta CDR3 regions. TCR CDR3 regions were first amplified by RT-PCR with HTBI primers. MiXCR, run by TCRdb on the multiplex PCR reads, gives a single entry per CDR3 protein. This table has about 720,000 distinct CDR3 sequences, around 15% appearing once. The sequence came from a young man with Graves' hyperthyroidism. Sample: blood. The genes are TRBV28 and TRBJ2-7; D is unclear. The CDR3 nucleotides read TGTGCCAGCAGCACCCCGGACGAGCAGTACTTC. This encodes CASSTPDEQYF.